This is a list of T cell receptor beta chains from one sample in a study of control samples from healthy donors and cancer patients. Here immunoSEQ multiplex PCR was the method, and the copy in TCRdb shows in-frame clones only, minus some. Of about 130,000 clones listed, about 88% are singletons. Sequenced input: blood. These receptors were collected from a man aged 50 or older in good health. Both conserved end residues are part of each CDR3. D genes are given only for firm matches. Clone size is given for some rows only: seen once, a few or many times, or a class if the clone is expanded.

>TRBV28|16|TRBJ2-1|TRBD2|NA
TGTGCCAGCAGTAAAACTAGCGGGGGATTCTACAATGAGCAGTTCTTC
CASSKTSGGFYNEQFF
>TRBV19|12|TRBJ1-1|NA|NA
TGTGCCAGTACAGGGAGGAGTACTGAAGCTTTCTTT
CASTGRSTEAFF
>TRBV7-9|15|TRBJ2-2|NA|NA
TGTGCCAGCAGCTTAGCGATGGGGGCGACCGGGGAGCTGTTTTTT
CASSLAMGATGELFF
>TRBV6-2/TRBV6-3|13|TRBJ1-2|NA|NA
TGTGCCAGCAGTTTACTAGGGAACTATGGCTACACCTTC
CASSLLGNYGYTF
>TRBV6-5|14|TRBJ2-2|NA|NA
TGTGCCAGCACCAACTCCAGATCCACCGGGGAGCTGTTTTTT
CASTNSRSTGELFF
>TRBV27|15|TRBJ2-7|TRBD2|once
TGTGCCAGCAGTTTACGGGGGGGGGAAACCTACGAGCAGTACTTC
CASSLRGGETYEQYF
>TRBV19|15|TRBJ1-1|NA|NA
TGTGCCAGTAGTATAGGTACAAGGGTCGTGACTGAAGCTTTCTTT
CASSIGTRVVTEAFF
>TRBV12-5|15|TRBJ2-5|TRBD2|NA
TGTGCTAGTGGTTTGGGGACTAGCGGGGGAAGGGACCAGTACTTC
CASGLGTSGGRDQYF
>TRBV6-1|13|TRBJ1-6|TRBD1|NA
TGTGCCAGCAGAACAACAGGGGACTCACCCCTCCACTTT
CASRTTGDSPLHF
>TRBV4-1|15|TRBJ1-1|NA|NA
TGCGCCAGCAGCTATTACGAGGGGATTTACACTGAAGCTTTCTTT
CASSYYEGIYTEAFF
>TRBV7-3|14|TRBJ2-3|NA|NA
TGTGCCAGCAGCTTAGGGGGAACCACAGATACGCAGTATTTT
CASSLGGTTDTQYF
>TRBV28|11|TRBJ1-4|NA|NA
TGTGCCAGCAGTTTGGGGGAAAAACTGTTTTTT
CASSLGEKLFF
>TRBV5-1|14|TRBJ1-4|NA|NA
TGCGCCAGCAGCTCAGGGATGGCTAATGAAAAACTGTTTTTT
CASSSGMANEKLFF
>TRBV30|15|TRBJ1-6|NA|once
TGTGCCTGGAGTGGCAGGGTGGCCTATAATTCACCCCTCCACTTT
CAWSGRVAYNSPLHF
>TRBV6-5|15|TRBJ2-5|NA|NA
TGTGCCAGCAGCCAGTACAAATCGAGCCAAGAGACCCAGTACTTC
CASSQYKSSQETQYF
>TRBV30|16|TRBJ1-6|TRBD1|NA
TGTGCCTGGACTGTAAGGGGACAGGGGTTGAATTCACCCCTCCACTTT
CAWTVRGQGLNSPLHF
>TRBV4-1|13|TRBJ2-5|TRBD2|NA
TGCGCCAGCAGCAGGACTAGCCAAGAGACCCAGTACTTC
CASSRTSQETQYF
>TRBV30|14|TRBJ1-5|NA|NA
TGTGCCTGGAGTACGGGGAACTACAATCAGCCCCAGCATTTT
CAWSTGNYNQPQHF
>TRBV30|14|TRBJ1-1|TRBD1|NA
TGTGCCTTACAGGGGCTGCGGGTAAACACTGAAGCTTTCTTT
CALQGLRVNTEAFF
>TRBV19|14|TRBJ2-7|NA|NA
TGTGCCAGTAGTACGGGTCTTAGCTCCTACGAGCAGTACTTC
CASSTGLSSYEQYF
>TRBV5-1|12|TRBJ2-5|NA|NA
TGCGCCAGCAGCTACCCCCAAGAGACCCAGTACTTC
CASSYPQETQYF
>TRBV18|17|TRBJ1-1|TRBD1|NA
TGTGCCAGCTCACCATCTAGAAGGGACAGGGGGAATTCTGAAGCTTTCTTT
CASSPSRRDRGNSEAFF
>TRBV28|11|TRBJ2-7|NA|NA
TGTGCCAGCAGTACCCTCTACGAGCAGTACTTC
CASSTLYEQYF
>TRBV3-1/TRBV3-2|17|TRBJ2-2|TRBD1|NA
TGTGCCAGCAGCCAAGATTCTGACAGGGTGGGGACCGGGGAGCTGTTTTTT
CASSQDSDRVGTGELFF
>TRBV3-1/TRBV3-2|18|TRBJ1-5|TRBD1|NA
TGTGCCAGCAGCCGAAAAGGACAGGGTAGATGGGGTAATCAGCCCCAGCATTTT
CASSRKGQGRWGNQPQHF
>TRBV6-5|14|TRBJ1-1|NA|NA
TGTGCCAGCAGATGGACCATGGCGAACACTGAAGCTTTCTTT
CASRWTMANTEAFF
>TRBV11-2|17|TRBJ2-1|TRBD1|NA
TGTGCCAGCAGCTACAAACTGACAGGGAGCTCCTACAATGAGCAGTTCTTC
CASSYKLTGSSYNEQFF
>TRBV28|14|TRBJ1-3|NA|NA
TGTGCCAGCAGGAATATTCCCTCTGGAAACACCATATATTTT
CASRNIPSGNTIYF
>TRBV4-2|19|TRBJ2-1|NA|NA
TGTGCCAGCAGCCCCTCTCAGTCCGCGTCCTTGAGCTCCTACAATGAGCAGTTCTTC
CASSPSQSASLSSYNEQFF
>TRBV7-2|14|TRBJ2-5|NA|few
TGTGCCAGCAGCCTGGGATGGGGGATGGAGACCCAGTACTTC
CASSLGWGMETQYF
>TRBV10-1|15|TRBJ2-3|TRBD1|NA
TGCGCCAGCAGTGATGCCGGGACAGGGGCAGATACGCAGTATTTT
CASSDAGTGADTQYF
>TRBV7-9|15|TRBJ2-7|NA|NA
TGTGCCAGCAGCTTAGTTCAGGACTCCCTTTACGAGCAGTACTTC
CASSLVQDSLYEQYF
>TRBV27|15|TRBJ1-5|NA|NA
TGTGCCAGCAGCCCTCTTCGGGACCGGGATCAGCCCCAGCATTTT
CASSPLRDRDQPQHF
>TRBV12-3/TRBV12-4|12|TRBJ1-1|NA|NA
TGTGCCAGCAGTTCGGGGGGCACTGAAGCTTTCTTT
CASSSGGTEAFF